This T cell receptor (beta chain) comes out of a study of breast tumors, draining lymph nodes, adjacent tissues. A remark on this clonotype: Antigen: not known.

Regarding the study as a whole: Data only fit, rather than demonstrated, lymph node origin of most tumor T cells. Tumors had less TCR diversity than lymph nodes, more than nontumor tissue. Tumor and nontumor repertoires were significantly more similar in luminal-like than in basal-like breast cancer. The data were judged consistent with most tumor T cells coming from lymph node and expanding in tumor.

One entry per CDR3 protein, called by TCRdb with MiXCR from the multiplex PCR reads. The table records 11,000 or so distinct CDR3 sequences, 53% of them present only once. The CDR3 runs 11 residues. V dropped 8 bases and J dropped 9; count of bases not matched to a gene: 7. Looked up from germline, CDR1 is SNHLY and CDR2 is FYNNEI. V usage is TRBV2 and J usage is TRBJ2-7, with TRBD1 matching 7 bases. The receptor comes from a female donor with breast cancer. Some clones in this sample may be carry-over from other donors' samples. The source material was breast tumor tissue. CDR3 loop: CASGVGDRQYV. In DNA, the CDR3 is TGTGCCAGCGGGGTAGGGGACAGGCAGTACGTC.